The source of this T cell receptor beta chain is a study of shared clonotypes between healthy human individuals. CDR3 size: 13 residues. CDR1 KGHSH and CDR2 LQKENI come from the germline V gene. Between the trimmed V and J ends, which lost 4 bases and 2 bases, there was a span of 8 bases. This clone was found once. The target antigen is unknown. Using immunoSEQ multiplex PCR, the repertoire was profiled, and TCRdb retains in-frame clones only, with some absent. The sample carries about 1.5 million clones, around 98% recorded once. Findings of the study overall: Despite large depth, sorted-subset datasets appeared incompletely sequenced. Few donors limited the genetic and exposure-history diversity represented. On the whole, naive subsets had larger estimated richness than memory subsets had.

The sequenced material came from naive CD4+ T cells sorted from blood. Subset indicated: CD45RA+ positively selected. The rearrangement joins TRBV18 to TRBJ2-5; a possible D gene is TRBD2 (6 bases). This TCR was sampled from a young man in good health. CDR3 loop: CASSHGTQETQYF. The CDR3 coding sequence is TGTGCCAGCTCACACGGGACTCAAGAGACCCAGTACTTC. The full variable domain, its missing parts supplied by reference TRBV18 and TRBJ2-5, is NAGVMQNPRHLVRRRGQEARLRCSPMKGHSHVYWYRQLPEEGLKFMVYLQKENIIDESGMPKERFSAEFPKEGPSILRIQQVVRGDSAAYFCASSHGTQETQYFGPGTRLLVL.